This T cell receptor (beta chain) was found in a study of shared clonotypes between healthy human individuals. Deep-level assay runs were performed. Profiling relied on immunoSEQ multiplex PCR, and the TCRdb table lists in-frame clones only, not all of them. The table has approximately 2.5 million clones, 80% to 95% seen once. Trimming took 5 bases from V and 4 from J; bases not matched to a gene: 5. This CDR3 comprises 15 residues. Per the germline V gene, CDR1 is MDHEN and CDR2 is SYDVKM. The sequencing input was naive CD4+ T cells from PBMCs. Stated subset: CD45RA+ positively selected. V and J are TRBV28 and TRBJ2-3, with 11 bases lining up with TRBD1. The origin of this receptor is a man aged 18-30 years in good health. Some clones in this sample may be carry-over from other donors' samples. CDR3 sequence (DNA): TGTGCCAGCAGTCCCGGGACAGGGGGTGCAGATACGCAGTATTTT. Encoded protein: CASSPGTGGADTQYF.